This T cell receptor beta chain was documented in a study of human T cells and chemical hapten exposure. For the study at large: Yields of TCR per sample differed, chiefly owing to small differences in pooled library volume.

The V segment lost 8 bases and the J segment 1 base; nucleotides outside the gene matches: 8. CDR3 size: 17 residues. General study results and limits: Once DPC sensitization occurred, TCRs above 1 in 1000 frequency showed no change.

Library preparation tagged each individual cDNA molecule with a unique molecular identifier. TCRdb analysed the reads with MiXCR anew, one entry per CDR3 protein. The sample has about 120,000 distinct CDR3 sequences, approximately 9% seen once. Blood, whole and unfractionated, served as the source for total RNA extraction. Concerning this clonotype itself: The target antigen is unknown.

The chain employs TRBV12-3 or TRBV12-4 and TRBJ2-1; 13 positions match TRBD2. The sequenced sample consisted of whole blood. This TCR was recovered from a human donor in good health. Some clones in this sample may be carry-over from other donors' samples. CDR3 loop: CASGKGLAGSSYNEQFF. The CDR3 DNA is TGTGCCAGCGGAAAGGGACTAGCGGGGAGTTCCTACAATGAGCAGTTCTTC.